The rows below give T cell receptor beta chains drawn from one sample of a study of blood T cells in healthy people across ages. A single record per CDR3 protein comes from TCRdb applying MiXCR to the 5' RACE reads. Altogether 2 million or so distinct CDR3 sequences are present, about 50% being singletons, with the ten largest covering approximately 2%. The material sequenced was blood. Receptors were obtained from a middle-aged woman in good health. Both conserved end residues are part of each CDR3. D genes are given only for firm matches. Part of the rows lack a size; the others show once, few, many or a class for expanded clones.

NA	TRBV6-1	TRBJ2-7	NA	TGTGCCAGCACTTCCCAGCTGACCTACGAGCAGTACTTC	CASTSQLTYEQYF
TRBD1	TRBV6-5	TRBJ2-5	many	TGTGCCAGCAGTCGGGACAGGGTAGAAGAGACCCAGTACTTC	CASSRDRVEETQYF
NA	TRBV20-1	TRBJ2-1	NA	TGCAGTGCTAGATGGGGGATTACTGAGCAGTTCTTC	CSARWGITEQFF
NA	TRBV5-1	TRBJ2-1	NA	TGCGCCAGCAGCTTGGGCCCCTTGGACCGAGACAATGAGCAGTTCTTC	CASSLGPLDRDNEQFF
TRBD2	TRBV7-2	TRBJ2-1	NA	TGTGCCAGCAGCTCGAAGGGACTAGCACCAAGCTCCTACAATGAGCAGTTCTTC	CASSSKGLAPSSYNEQFF
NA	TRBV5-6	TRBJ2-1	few	TGTGCCAGCAGCTTGGAAGGCAGGAGCCATGAGCAGTTCTTC	CASSLEGRSHEQFF
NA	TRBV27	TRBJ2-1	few	TGTGCCAGCAGTTCATCGGGACCAGAGCAGTTCTTC	CASSSSGPEQFF
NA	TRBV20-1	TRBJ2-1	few	TGCAGTGCTCAGCATTCCTATGAGCAGTTCTTC	CSAQHSYEQFF
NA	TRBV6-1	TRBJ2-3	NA	TGTGCCAGCAGTGAACTCGTAACCTCCACAGATACGCAGTATTTT	CASSELVTSTDTQYF
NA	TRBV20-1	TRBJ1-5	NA	TGCAGTGCTAGAGATCGAGAGACGGAATCATCGGCCCAGCATTTT	CSARDRETESSAQHF
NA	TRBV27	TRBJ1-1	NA	TGTGCCAGCAGTTTGGGGTCGGGGGCGAACACTGAAGCTTTCTTT	CASSLGSGANTEAFF
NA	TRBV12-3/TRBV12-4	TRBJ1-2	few	TGTGCCAGCAGTTTAGGGGTGGGGGCCCATGGCTACACCTTC	CASSLGVGAHGYTF
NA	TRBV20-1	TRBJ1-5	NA	TGCAGTGCTCACTTTAGCAATCAGCCCCAGCATTTT	CSAHFSNQPQHF
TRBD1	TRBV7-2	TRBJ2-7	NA	TGTGCCACGGGGACAGGGAATTACGAGCAGTACTTC	CATGTGNYEQYF
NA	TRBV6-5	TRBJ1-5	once	TGTGCCAGCAGTGACCGAACTAGCAATCAGCCCCAGCATTTT	CASSDRTSNQPQHF
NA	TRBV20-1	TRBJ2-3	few	TGCAGTGCTATCACCGGGACATCTAGCACAGATACGCAGTATTTT	CSAITGTSSTDTQYF
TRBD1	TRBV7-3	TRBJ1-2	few	TGTGCCAGCAGCCCGGGACAGCCTGTAGCTAACTATGGCTACACCTTC	CASSPGQPVANYGYTF
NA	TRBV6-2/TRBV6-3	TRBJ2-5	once	TGTGCCAGCTTTGGTCTGGCTGGGGAGACCCAGTACTTC	CASFGLAGETQYF
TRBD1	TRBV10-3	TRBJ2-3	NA	TGTGCCATCAGCTCGATGACAGGGGGGGCAGATACGCAGTATTTT	CAISSMTGGADTQYF
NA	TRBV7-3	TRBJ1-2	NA	TGCGCCAGCAGCTTACTTGGGGATGGACAGACTCGACGCTACACCTTC	CASSLLGDGQTRRYTF
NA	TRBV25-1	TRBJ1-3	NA	TGTGCCAGCAGTGAGCTATTCAGGTGGTCTGGAAACACCATATATTTT	CASSELFRWSGNTIYF
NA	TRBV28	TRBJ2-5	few	TGTGCCAGCAGTTTTGAGGGCCCGACCCAGTACTTC	CASSFEGPTQYF